This T cell receptor (beta chain) was documented in a study of blood T cell repertoires in COVID-19. Study at large: The United States, Italy and Spain supplied acute and convalescent COVID-19 samples. Sample material is recorded as cDNA or gDNA derived from T cells, B-cell-depleted T cells, or PBMCs.

On this clone itself: Germline is not matched at one junction end, which may reflect a read error.

Germline assignment: CDR1 MNHNY and CDR2 SVGAGI (reference sequence). This CDR3 is built from 11 residues. Original processing notes: Reference gene primers were amplified, and this amplification served to estimate nucleated cell counts. Here immunoSEQ multiplex PCR was the method, and the copy in TCRdb shows in-frame clones only, minus some. V and J calls and clone size are copied from that table; D and trimming were computed from the DNA. The sample lists roughly 67,000 clones; around 83% were seen once. The TCR sequence derives from a man aged 45-65 years with acute or convalescent COVID-19. The chain links TRBV6-6 to TRBJ1-2; D may be TRBD1 (6 bases). Input material: peripheral blood. CDR3 sequence (DNA): TGTGCCAGGAGCCTTGGGACAAGCTACTCCTTC. This codes for CARSLGTSYSF.